The entry below describes one T cell receptor (beta chain). Authors' methods: Reference gene primers were amplified, and this amplification served to estimate nucleated cell counts. Libraries were prepared by immunoSEQ multiplex PCR; TCRdb keeps only in-frame clonotypes and omits some of them. That table gives V, J and clone size, and the DNA gave D and trimming. The sample has hundreds of thousands of clones, 75% to 90% seen once. V was clipped by 4 bases and J by 6 bases, with 13 bases between them. CDR3 size: 14 residues. Germline values: CDR1 SNHLY, CDR2 FYNNEI. These data belong to a study of blood T cell repertoires in COVID-19. Study summary: Nucleic acid was either cDNA or gDNA, and it came from T cells, B-cell-depleted T cells, or PBMCs.

What was sequenced was peripheral blood. This clonotype was obtained from a man younger than 35 with active or convalescent COVID-19. The V and J genes are TRBV2 and TRBJ1-5; a weak D match, TRBD1 (5 bases). DNA of the CDR3: TGTGCCAGCAGTGGGGTGGGGGGAGGTCAGCCCCAGCATTTT. The encoded protein is CASSGVGGGQPQHF.